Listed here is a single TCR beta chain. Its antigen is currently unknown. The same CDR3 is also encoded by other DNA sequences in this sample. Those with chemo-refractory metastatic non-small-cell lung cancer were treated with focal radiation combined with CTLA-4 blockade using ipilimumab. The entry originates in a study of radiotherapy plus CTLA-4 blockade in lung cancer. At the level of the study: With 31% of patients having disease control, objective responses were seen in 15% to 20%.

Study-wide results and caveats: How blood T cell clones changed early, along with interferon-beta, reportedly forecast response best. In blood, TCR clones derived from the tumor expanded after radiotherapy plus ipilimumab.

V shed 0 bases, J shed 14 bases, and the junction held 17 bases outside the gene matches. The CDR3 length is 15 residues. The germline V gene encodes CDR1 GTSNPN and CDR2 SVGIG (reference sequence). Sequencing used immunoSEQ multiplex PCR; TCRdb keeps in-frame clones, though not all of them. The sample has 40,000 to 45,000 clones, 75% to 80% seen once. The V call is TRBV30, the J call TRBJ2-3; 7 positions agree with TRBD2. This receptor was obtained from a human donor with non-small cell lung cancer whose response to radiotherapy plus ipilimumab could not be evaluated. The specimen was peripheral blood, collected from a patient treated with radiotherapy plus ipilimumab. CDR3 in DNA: TGTGCCTGGAGTGTACAACGACTGGCGGGAGCGCGTCGGTATTTT. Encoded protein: CAWSVQRLAGARRYF.